This TCR beta chain is drawn from a study of T cells in Graves' hyperthyroidism and ophthalmopathy. Criteria for exclusion of patients were uncontrolled infection, other autoimmune disease, pregnancy or lactation. This clonotype was seen many times. What it binds is unknown. Researchers amplified the TCR beta CDR3 regions from RNA transcripts. The HTBI primer set served for first-round RT-PCR of the TCR CDR3. TCRdb ran MiXCR on the multiplex PCR reads and lists one entry per CDR3 protein. The table shows more than 500,000 distinct CDR3 sequences, with roughly 14% occurring only once. Whole-study results and caveats: Separating ophthalmopathy from stable hyperthyroidism was achieved by a 13 V-J model.

V dropped 3 bases and J dropped 6 bases, with 14 bases sitting between them. Germline CDR1 and CDR2: MNHNS and SASEGT. The CDR3 has 14 residues. The TCR was taken from a woman aged 40 to 50 with Graves' ophthalmopathy. The sample was blood. The chain combines TRBV6-1 with TRBJ1-2; D uncertain. CDR3 residues: CASSDPPWKDGYTF. The CDR3 coding sequence is TGTGCCAGCAGTGATCCCCCCTGGAAGGATGGCTACACCTTC.